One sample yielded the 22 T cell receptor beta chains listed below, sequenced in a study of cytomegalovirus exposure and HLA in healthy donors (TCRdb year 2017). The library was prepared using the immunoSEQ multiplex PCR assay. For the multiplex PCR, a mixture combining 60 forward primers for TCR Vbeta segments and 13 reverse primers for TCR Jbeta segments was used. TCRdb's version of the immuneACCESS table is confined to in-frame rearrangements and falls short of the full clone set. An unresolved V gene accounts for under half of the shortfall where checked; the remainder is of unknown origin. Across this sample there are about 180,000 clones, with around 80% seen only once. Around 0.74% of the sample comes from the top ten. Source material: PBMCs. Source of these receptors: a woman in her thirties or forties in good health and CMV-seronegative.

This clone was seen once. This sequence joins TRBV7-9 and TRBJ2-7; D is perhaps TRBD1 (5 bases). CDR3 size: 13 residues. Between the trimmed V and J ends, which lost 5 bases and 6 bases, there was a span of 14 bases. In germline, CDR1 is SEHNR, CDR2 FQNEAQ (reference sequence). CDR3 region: CASSPWGGAEQYF. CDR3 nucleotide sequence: TGTGCCAGCAGCCCCTGGGGCGGTGCCGAGCAGTACTTC.

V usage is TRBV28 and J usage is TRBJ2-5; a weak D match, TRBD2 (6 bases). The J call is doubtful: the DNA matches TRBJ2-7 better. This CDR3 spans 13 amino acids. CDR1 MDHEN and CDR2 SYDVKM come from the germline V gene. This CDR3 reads CASSGGDAYEQYF. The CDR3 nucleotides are TGTGCCAGCAGCGGGGGAGATGCCTACGAGCAGTACTTC.

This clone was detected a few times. CDR3 in amino acids: CASSPIPRQANYGYTF. The CDR3 DNA follows: TGTGCCAGTAGCCCCATTCCAAGACAGGCTAACTATGGCTACACCTTC. This chain connects TRBV19 to TRBJ1-2, with D perhaps TRBD1 (6 bases). The CDR3 length is 16 residues. From germline, CDR1 is LNHDA and CDR2 SQIVND (reference sequence). Between the trimmed V and J ends, which lost 6 bases and 0 bases, there was a span of 17 bases.

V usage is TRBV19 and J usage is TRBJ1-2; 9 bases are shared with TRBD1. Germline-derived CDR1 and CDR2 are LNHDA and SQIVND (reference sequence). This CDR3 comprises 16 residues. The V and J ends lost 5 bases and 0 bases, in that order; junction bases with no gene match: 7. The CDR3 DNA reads TGTGCCAGTAGTGCGGACAGGGGCGGTTCTAACTATGGCTACACCTTC. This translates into CASSADRGGSNYGYTF.

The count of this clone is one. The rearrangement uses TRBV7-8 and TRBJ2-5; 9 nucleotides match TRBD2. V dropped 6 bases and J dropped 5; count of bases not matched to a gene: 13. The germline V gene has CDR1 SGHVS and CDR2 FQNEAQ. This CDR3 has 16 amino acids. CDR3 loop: CASRLGSSGSGETQYF. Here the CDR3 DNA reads TGTGCCAGCAGGTTGGGGAGTAGCGGGAGTGGGGAGACCCAGTACTTC.

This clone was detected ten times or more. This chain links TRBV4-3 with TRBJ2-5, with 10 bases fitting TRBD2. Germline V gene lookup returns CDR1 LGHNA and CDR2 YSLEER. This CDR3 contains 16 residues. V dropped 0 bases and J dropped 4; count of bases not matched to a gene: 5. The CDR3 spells CASSQELAGVGETQYF. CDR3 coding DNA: TGCGCCAGCAGCCAAGAGCTAGCGGGAGTGGGAGAGACCCAGTACTTC.

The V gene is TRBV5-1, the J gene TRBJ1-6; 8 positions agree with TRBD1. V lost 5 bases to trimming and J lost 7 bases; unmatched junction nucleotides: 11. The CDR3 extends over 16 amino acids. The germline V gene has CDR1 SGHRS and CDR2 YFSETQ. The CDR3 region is CASSPLPGQANSPLHF. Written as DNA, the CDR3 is TGCGCCAGCAGTCCTCTACCGGGACAGGCAAATTCACCCCTCCACTTT.

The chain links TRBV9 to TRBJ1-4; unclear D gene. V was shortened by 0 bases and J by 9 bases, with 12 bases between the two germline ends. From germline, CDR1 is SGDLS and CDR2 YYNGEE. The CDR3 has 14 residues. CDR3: CASSVGEASQKLFF. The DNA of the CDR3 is TGTGCCAGCAGCGTAGGCGAAGCGAGTCAAAAACTGTTTTTT.

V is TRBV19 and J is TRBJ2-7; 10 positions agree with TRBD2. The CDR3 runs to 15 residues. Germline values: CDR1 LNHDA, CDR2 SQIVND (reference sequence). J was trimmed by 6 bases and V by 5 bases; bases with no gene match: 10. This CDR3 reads CASSPRAGGPFEQYF. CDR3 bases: TGTGCCAGTAGTCCCCGAGCGGGAGGGCCCTTCGAGCAGTACTTC.

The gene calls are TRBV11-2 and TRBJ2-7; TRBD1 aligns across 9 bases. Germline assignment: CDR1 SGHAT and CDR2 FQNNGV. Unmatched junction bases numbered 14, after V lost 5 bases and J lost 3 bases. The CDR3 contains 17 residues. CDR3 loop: CASSPSTGTGSNYEQYF. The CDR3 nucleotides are TGTGCCAGCAGCCCATCTACCGGGACAGGGTCTAACTACGAGCAGTACTTC.

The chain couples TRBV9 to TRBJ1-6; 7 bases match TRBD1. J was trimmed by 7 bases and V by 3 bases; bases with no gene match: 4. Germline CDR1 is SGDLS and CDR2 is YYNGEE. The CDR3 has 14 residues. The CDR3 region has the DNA TGTGCCAGCAGCGAAAGGGGGCTGAATTCACCCCTCCACTTT. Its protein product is CASSERGLNSPLHF. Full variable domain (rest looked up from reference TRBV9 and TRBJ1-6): DSGVTQTPKHLITATGQRVTLRCSPRSGDLSVYWYQQSLDQGLQFLIQYYNGEERAKGNILERFSAQQFPDLHSELNLSSLELGDSALYFCASSERGLNSPLHFGNGTRLTVT.

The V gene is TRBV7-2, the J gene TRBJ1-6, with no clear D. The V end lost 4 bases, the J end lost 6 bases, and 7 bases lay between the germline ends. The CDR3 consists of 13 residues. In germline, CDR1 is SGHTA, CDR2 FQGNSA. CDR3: CASSSGLNSPLHF. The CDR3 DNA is TGTGCCAGCAGCTCCGGACTTAATTCACCCCTCCACTTT.

The CDR3, as DNA: TGCAGCGCCCGATCTAGCGGGGGGAACACCGGGGAGCTGTTTTTT. Translation gives CSARSSGGNTGELFF. The chain uses TRBV29-1 and TRBJ2-2; 10 positions agree with TRBD2. J lost 1 base, V lost 7 bases, and 6 bases had no gene match. This CDR3 has 15 amino acids. Germline CDR1 and CDR2: SQVTM and ANQGSEA.

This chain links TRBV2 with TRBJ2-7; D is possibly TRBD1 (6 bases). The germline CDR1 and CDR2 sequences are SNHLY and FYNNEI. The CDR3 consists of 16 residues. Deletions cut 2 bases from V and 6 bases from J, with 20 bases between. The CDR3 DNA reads TGTGCCAGCAGTGAAAGGCTACTAGGGGGTTCGGGCGAGCAGTACTTC. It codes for CASSERLLGGSGEQYF.

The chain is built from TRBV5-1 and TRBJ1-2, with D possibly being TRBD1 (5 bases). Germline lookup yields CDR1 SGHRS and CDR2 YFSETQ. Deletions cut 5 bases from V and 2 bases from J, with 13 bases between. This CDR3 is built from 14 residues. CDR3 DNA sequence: TGCGCCAGCAGGACGAACGCAGGGAACTATGGCTACACCTTC. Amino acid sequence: CASRTNAGNYGYTF. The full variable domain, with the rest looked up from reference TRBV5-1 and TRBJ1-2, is KAGVTQTPRYLIKTRGQQVTLSCSPISGHRSVSWYQQTPGQGLQFLFEYFSETQRNKGNFPGRFSGRQFSNSRSEMNVSTLELGDSALYLCASRTNAGNYGYTFGSGTRLTVV.

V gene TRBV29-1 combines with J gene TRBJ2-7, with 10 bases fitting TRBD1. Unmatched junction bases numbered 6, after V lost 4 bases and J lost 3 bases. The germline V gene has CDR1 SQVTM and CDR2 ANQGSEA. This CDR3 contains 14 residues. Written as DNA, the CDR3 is TGCAGCGTTGGAGGGGGGACAGGGGACTACGAGCAGTACTTC. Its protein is CSVGGGTGDYEQYF.

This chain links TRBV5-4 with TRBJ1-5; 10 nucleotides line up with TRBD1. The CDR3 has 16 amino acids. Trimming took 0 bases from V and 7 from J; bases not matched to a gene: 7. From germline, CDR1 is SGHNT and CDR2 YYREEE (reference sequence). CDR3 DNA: TGTGCCAGCAGCTTGGGTGGGGACAGGGGTTTACAGCCCCAGCATTTT. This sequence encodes CASSLGGDRGLQPQHF.

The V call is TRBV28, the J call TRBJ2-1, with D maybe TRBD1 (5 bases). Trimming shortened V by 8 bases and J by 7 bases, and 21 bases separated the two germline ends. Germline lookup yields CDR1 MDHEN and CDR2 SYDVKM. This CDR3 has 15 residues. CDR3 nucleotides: TGTGCCAGCTCCAAAGAAGGACAAGAGATGAATGAGCAGTTCTTC. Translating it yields CASSKEGQEMNEQFF.

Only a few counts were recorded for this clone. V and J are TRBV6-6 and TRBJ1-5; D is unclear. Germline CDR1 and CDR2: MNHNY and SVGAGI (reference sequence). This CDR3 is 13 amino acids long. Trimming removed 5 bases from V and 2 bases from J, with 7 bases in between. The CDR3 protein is CASSAGGNQPQHF. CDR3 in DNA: TGTGCCAGCAGTGCCGGGGGCAATCAGCCCCAGCATTTT.

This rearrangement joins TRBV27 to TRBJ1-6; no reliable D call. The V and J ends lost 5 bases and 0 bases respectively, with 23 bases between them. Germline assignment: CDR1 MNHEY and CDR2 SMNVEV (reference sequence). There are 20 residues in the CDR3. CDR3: CASSQRRTYIYSSYNSPLHF. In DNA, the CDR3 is TGTGCCAGCAGTCAAAGGAGAACCTATATATATAGCTCCTATAATTCACCCCTCCACTTT.

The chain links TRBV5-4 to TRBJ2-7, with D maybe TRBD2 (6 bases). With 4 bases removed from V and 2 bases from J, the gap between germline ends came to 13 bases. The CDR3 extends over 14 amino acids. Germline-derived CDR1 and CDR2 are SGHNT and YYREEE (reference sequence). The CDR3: CASSRRDSTYEQYF. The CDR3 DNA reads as TGTGCCAGCAGCCGCCGGGACTCTACCTACGAGCAGTACTTC.

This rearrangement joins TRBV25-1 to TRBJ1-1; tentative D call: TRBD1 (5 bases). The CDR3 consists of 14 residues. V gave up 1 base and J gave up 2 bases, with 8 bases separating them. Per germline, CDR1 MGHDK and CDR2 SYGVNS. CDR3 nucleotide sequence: TGTGCCAGCAGTGAATTGGACACCAACACTGAAGCTTTCTTT. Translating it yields CASSELDTNTEAFF.